The TCR beta chain described here comes from a study of Ad26.COV2.S vaccination and SARS-CoV-2 variants (dated by TCRdb to the early 2020s). Regarding the study in general: Vaccine-arm donors came from COV1001, a multicentre, randomized, double-blind, placebo-controlled phase I-IIa trial of Ad26.COV2.S in healthy adults. Ad26.COV2.S was given intramuscularly at 5x10^10 or 1x10^11 viral particles, as a single shot or as two shots 56 days apart. TCRbeta repertoire sequencing served as the tool for gauging how specific and how broad the SARS-CoV-2-reactive T cell receptors were following Ad26.COV2.S vaccination. A total of around 32 samples were included in the TCR-sequenced set, comprising around 19 Ad26.COV2.S vaccine recipients, 5 placebo recipients and 8 SARS-CoV-2 convalescent individuals. Blinding of investigators to trial group allocation was maintained during experiments and outcome assessment. Trial participants were randomized into five groups of five, in which low-dose or high-dose Ad26.COV2.S was given once or twice, or placebo was given on both occasions.

Summary of the overall study and its limitations: Vaccine and placebo recipients had comparable non-spike TCR breadth, which fits with the vaccine containing only spike. The authors noted that the TCR breadth and depth analyses may have underestimated total T cell responses. The study was not powered for comparison of responses between vaccine doses or regimens. Spike-specific TCR breadth was higher in Ad26.COV2.S recipients than in placebo recipients (P = 0.0014). After vaccination, substantial breadth of spike-specific CD8+ and CD4+ T cell responses was reported.

The CDR3 covers 14 residues, taking in both the cysteine and the phenylalanine. Left in the record is the CDR3 DNA by itself, 42 bases read in frame from the first base. The junction carries 9 bases between V and J, which are trimmed by 0 bases and 4 bases respectively. The germline V gene gives CDR1 as SGHTA and CDR2 as FQGNSA. With regard to this clone: Which antigen it targets is not known. Base-call qualities are not available, and no considerably larger clone is one nucleotide away.

TCRbeta CDR3 regions were sequenced with the immunoSEQ Assay. After extraction, genomic DNA underwent amplification by bias-controlled multiplex PCR, followed by high-throughput sequencing. On the study's bioinformatics: Collapsing and filtering of sequences were performed to quantify the absolute abundance of each unique TCRbeta CDR3 region. Usable DNA was measured by amplifying reference genes present in all nucleated cells, and TCRbeta template counts were normalized to that usable DNA to estimate T cell fraction. Repertoire TCRs were annotated as SARS-CoV-2-specific by exact matching of V gene, CDR3 amino acid sequence and J gene to a known reactive TCR set. The reference SARS-CoV-2 TCR set came from MIRA and was filtered for enrichment in COVID-19-positive ImmuneCODE repertoires, removing public or cross-reactive TCRs. Drawing on the MIRA antigens, annotated TCRs were analysed further at the level of specific ORF or position within ORF. Depth was the summed frequency of annotated unique rearrangements, while breadth was defined as annotated unique rearrangements over total unique productive rearrangements. Two-sided Wilcoxon rank-sum tests were used to compare TCR breadth between groups. The clones in this table, taken by TCRdb from immuneACCESS, are in-frame only. Not every clone is retained; where verified, under half of the shortfall comes from an unresolved V gene, and the cause of the rest is unknown. D and trimming were read from the DNA, whereas the V and J calls and clone size are those reported in that table. Counted in this sample were approximately 340,000 clones; roughly 84% of them appeared once. The top ten clonotypes cover around 3% of the sample.

Interpreted using the paper, the treatment or condition label stands for: roughly 20 received Ad26.COV2.S at low or high dose, single or two shots; 5 received placebo; per-sample allocation not given. For vaccine and placebo recipients, the sequenced repertoires came from samples collected on day 63 after the first injection. Between 29 July and 7 August 2020, Cohort 1b enrolled around 25 adults aged 18-55 years at one site in Boston, USA. As a vaccine, Ad26.COV2.S was a replication-incompetent adenovirus type 26 vector that expressed a prefusion-stabilized SARS-CoV-2 spike protein derived from the original Wuhan strain.

This chain joins TRBV7-2 to TRBJ2-5; the D call could be TRBD1 or TRBD2, with each sharing 5 bases. The receptor was isolated from a person between 18 and 65 years old who received the Ad26.COV2.S COVID-19 vaccine or a placebo. The sample consisted of peripheral blood, taken in a trial of Ad26.COV2.S vaccine versus placebo. The DNA sequence is TGTGCCAGCAGCTTAGCCGCAGGGACAGAGACCCAGTACTTC. Translation gives CASSLAAGTETQYF.